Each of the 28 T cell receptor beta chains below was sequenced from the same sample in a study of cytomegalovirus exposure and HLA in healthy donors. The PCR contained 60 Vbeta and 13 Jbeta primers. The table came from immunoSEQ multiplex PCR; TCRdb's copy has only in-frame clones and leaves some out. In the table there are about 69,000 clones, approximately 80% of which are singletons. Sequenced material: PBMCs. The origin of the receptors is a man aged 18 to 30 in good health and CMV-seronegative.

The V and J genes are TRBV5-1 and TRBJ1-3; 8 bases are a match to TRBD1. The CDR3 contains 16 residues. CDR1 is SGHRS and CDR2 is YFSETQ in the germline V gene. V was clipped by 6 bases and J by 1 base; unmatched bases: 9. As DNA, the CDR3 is TGCGCCAGCACTCAGGGGGCAAGAGGATCTGGAAACACCATATATTTT. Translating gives CASTQGARGSGNTIYF. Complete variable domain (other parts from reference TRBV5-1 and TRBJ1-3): KAGVTQTPRYLIKTRGQQVTLSCSPISGHRSVSWYQQTPGQGLQFLFEYFSETQRNKGNFPGRFSGRQFSNSRSEMNVSTLELGDSALYLCASTQGARGSGNTIYFGEGSWLTVV.

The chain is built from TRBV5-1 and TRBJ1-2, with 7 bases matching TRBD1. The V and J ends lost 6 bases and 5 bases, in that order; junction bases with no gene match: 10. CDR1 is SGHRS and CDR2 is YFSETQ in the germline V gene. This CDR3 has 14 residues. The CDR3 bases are TGCGCCAGCACCCACCCAGGGACAGTTTATGGCTACACCTTC. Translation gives CASTHPGTVYGYTF.

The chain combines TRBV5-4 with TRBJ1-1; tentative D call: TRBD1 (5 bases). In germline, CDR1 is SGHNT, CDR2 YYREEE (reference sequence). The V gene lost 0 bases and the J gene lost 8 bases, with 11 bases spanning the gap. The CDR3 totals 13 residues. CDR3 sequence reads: CASSLGGGEEAFF. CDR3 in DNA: TGTGCCAGCAGCTTGGGGGGGGGTGAAGAAGCTTTCTTT.

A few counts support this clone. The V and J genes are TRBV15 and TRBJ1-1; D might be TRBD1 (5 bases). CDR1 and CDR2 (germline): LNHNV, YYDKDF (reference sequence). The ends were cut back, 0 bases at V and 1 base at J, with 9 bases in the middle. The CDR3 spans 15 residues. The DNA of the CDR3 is TGTGCCACCAGCAGAGATGGGGGGGGGAACACTGAAGCTTTCTTT. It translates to CATSRDGGGNTEAFF.

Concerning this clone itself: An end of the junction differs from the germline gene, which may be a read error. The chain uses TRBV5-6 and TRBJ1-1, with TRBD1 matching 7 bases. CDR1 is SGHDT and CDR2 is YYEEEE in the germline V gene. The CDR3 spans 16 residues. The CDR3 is CASSHPQPTGNTEDFF. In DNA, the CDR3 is TGTGCCAGCAGCCATCCCCAACCGACAGGGAACACTGAAGATTTCTTT.

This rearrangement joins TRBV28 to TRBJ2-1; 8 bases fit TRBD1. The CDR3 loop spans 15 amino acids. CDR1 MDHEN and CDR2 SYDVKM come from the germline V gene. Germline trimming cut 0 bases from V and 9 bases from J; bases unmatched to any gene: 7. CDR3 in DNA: TGTGCCAGCAGTTTATGGGACAGGGTTAATGGTGAGCAGTTCTTC. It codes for CASSLWDRVNGEQFF.

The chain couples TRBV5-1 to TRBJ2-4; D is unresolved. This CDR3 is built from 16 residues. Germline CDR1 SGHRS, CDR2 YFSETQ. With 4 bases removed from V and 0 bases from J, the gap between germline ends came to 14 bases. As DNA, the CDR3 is TGCGCCAGCAGCCCAATCGGTACTCTAGCCAAAAACATTCAGTACTTC. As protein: CASSPIGTLAKNIQYF. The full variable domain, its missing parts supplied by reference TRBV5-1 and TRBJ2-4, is KAGVTQTPRYLIKTRGQQVTLSCSPISGHRSVSWYQQTPGQGLQFLFEYFSETQRNKGNFPGRFSGRQFSNSRSEMNVSTLELGDSALYLCASSPIGTLAKNIQYFGAGTRLSVL.

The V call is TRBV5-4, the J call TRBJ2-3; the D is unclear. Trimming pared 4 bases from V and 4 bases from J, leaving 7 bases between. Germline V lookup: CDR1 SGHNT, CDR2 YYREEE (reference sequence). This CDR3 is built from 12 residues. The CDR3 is CASSPAADTQYF. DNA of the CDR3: TGTGCCAGCAGCCCCGCAGCAGATACGCAGTATTTT. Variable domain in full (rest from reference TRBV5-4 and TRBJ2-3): ETGVTQSPTHLIKTRGQQVTLRCSSQSGHNTVSWYQQALGQGPQFIFQYYREEENGRGNFPPRFSGLQFPNYSSELNVNALELDDSALYLCASSPAADTQYFGPGTRLTVL.

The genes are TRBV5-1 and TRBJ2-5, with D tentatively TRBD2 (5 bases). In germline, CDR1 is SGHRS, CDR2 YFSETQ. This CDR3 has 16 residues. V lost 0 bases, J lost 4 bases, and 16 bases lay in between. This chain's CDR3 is CASSLDLASVGETQYF. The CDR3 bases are TGCGCCAGCAGCTTGGATCTAGCTTCGGTGGGAGAGACCCAGTACTTC.

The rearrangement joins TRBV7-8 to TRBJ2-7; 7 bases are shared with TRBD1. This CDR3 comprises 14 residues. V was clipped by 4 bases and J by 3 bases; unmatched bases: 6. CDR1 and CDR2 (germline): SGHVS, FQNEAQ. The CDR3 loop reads CASSYNRDSYEQYV. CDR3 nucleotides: TGTGCCAGCAGCTATAATAGGGACAGCTACGAGCAGTACGTC.

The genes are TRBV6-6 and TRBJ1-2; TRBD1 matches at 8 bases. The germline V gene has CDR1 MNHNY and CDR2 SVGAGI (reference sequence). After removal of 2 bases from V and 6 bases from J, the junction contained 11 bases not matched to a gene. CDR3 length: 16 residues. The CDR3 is CASSYPEMTGADGYTF. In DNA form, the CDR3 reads TGTGCCAGCAGTTACCCGGAAATGACAGGGGCTGATGGCTACACCTTC.

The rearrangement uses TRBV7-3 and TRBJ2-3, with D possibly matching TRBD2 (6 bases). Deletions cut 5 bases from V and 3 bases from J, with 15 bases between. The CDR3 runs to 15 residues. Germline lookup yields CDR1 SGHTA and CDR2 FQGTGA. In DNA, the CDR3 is TGTGCCAGCAGCCCCACCGGGACTTTAACAGATACGCAGTATTTT. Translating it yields CASSPTGTLTDTQYF.

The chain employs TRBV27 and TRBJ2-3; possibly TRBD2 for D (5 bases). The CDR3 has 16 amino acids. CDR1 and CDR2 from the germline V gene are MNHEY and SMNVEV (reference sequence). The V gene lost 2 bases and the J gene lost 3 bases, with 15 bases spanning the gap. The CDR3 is CASSLGLARSTDTQYF. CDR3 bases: TGTGCCAGCAGTTTAGGGCTAGCTCGCAGTACAGATACGCAGTATTTT.

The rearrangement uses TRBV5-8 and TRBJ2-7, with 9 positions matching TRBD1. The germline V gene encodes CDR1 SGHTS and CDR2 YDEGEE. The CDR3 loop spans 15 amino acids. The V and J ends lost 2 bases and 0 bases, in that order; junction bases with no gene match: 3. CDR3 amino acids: CASSFNRGLSYEQYF. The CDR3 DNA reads TGTGCCAGCAGCTTCAACAGGGGGCTCTCCTACGAGCAGTACTTC. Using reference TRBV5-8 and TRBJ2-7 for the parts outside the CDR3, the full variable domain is EAGVTQSPTHLIKTRGQQATLRCSPISGHTSVYWYQQALGLGLQFLLWYDEGEERNRGNFPPRFSGRQFPNYSSELNVNALELEDSALYLCASSFNRGLSYEQYFGPGTRLTVT.

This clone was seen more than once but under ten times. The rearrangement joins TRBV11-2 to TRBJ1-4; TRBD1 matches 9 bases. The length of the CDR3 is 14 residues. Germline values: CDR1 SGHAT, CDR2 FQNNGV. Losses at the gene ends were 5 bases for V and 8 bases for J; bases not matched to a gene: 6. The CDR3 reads CASSGGQGPEKLFF. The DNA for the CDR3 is TGTGCCAGCAGCGGGGGACAGGGTCCAGAAAAACTGTTTTTT. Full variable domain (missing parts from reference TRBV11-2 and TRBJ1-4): EAGVAQSPRYKIIEKRQSVAFWCNPISGHATLYWYQQILGQGPKLLIQFQNNGVVDDSQLPKDRFSAERLKGVDSTLKIQPAKLEDSAVYLCASSGGQGPEKLFFGSGTQLSVL.

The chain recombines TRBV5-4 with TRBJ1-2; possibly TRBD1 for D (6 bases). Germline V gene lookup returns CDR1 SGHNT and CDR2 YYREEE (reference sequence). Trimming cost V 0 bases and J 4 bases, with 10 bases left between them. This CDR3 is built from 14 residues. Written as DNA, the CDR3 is TGTGCCAGCAGCTTGGCCGGACAGACCTATGGCTACACCTTC. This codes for CASSLAGQTYGYTF.

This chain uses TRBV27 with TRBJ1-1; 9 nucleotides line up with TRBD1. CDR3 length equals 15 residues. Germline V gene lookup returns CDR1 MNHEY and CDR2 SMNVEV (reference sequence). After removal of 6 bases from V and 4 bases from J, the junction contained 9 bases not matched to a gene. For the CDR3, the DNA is TGTGCCAGCAGCCTTGGGCCGACAGGGGGCACTGAAGCTTTCTTT. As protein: CASSLGPTGGTEAFF.

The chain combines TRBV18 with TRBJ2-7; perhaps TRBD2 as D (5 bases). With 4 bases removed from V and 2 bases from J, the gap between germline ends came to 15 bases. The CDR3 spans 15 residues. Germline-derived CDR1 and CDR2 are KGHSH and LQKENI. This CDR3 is CASSQRADSPYEQYF. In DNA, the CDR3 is TGTGCCAGCTCACAACGAGCGGACTCCCCCTACGAGCAGTACTTC.

In nucleotides, the CDR3 is TGTGCCAGCAACCGGGACAGGGGATTCGCGGGCAATCAGCCCCAGCATTTT. Its translation: CASNRDRGFAGNQPQHF. The gene calls are TRBV28 and TRBJ1-5; 10 nucleotides align to TRBD1. This CDR3 has 17 amino acids. Trimming at V came to 7 bases and at J to 2 bases, leaving 11 bases not matched to a gene. In germline, CDR1 is MDHEN, CDR2 SYDVKM.

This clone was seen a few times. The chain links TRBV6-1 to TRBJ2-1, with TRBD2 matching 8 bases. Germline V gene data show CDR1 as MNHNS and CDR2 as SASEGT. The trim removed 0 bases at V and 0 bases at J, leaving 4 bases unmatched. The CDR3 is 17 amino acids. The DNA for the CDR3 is TGTGCCAGCAGTGAAGCACTAGCGGTCAGCTCCTACAATGAGCAGTTCTTC. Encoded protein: CASSEALAVSSYNEQFF.

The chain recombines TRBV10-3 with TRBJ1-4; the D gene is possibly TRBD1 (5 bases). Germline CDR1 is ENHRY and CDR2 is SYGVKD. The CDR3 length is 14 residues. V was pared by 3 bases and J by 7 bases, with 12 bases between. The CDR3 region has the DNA TGTGCCATCAGTGATGGAGGGAGGGGTGAAAAACTGTTTTTT. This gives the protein CAISDGGRGEKLFF.

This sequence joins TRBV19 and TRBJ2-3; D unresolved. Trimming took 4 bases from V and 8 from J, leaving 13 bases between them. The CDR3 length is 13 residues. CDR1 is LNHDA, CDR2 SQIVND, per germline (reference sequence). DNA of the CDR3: TGTGCCAGTAGTAGGGCCCCCTCTACTACGCAGTATTTT. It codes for CASSRAPSTTQYF.

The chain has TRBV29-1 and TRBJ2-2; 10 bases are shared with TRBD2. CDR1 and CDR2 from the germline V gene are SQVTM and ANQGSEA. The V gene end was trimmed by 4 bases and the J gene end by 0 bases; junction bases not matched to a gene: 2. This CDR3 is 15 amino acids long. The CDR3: CSVVSGGANTGELFF. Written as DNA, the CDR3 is TGCAGCGTTGTGAGCGGGGGGGCGAACACCGGGGAGCTGTTTTTT.

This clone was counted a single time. The CDR3 bases are TGTGCCAGTAGTATAATTCGGGACAGGGATGATGGCTACACCTTC. Amino acids: CASSIIRDRDDGYTF. The V call is TRBV19, the J call TRBJ1-2; 9 bases are shared with TRBD1. Germline CDR1 LNHDA, CDR2 SQIVND (reference sequence). V shed 2 bases, J shed 6 bases, and the junction held 7 bases outside the gene matches. The CDR3 sequence is 15 residues long.

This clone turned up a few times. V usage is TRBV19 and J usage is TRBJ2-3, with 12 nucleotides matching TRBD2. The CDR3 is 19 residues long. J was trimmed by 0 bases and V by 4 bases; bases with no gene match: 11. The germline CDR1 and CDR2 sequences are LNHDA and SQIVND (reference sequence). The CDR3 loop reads CASSTRLAGAPTSTDTQYF. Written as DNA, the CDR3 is TGTGCCAGTAGTACCCGACTAGCGGGGGCGCCCACTAGCACAGATACGCAGTATTTT.

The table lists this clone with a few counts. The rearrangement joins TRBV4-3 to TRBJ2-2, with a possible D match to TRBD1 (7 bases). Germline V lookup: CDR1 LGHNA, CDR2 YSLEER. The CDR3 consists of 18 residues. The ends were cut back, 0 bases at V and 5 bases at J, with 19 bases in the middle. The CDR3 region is CASSQDPGDSSWTGELFF. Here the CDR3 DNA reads TGCGCCAGCAGCCAAGATCCGGGGGACAGTTCCTGGACCGGGGAGCTGTTTTTT.

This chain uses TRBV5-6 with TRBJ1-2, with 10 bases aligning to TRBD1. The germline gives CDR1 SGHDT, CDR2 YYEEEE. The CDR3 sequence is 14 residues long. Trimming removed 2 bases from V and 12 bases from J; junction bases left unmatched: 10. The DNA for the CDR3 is TGTGCCAGCAGCTTAATTGGCGGGACAGGGGTTAACACCTTC. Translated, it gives CASSLIGGTGVNTF.

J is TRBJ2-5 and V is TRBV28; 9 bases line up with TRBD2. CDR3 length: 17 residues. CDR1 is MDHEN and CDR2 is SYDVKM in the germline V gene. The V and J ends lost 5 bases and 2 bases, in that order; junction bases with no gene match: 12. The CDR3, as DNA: TGTGCCAGCAGTGTTATTAGCGGGGGAGGAATACAAGAGACCCAGTACTTC. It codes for CASSVISGGGIQETQYF.